The 3 T cell receptor beta chains presented below share a single source sample, sequenced in a study of blood T cell repertoires in COVID-19. The method was immunoSEQ multiplex PCR; TCRdb's version includes in-frame clones alone and lacks a portion of them. The sample has some 270,000 clones, around 86% seen once. Input material: peripheral blood. The receptor source for this set is a man in his forties or fifties with active or convalescent COVID-19.

The J gene is TRBJ2-5, the V gene TRBV24-1, with D possibly matching TRBD2 (5 bases). Germline CDR1 is KGHDR and CDR2 is SFDVKD. This CDR3 is built from 17 residues. V was clipped by 5 bases and J by 2 bases, with 20 bases between them. The CDR3 DNA follows: TGTGCCACCAGTGCCGGACCGGGCCTGAGGGATCAAGAGACCCAGTACTTC. Its protein product is CATSAGPGLRDQETQYF.

The chain couples TRBV5-1 to TRBJ1-4, with D maybe TRBD1 (5 bases). Germline CDR1 is SGHRS and CDR2 is YFSETQ. Trimming stripped 0 bases from V and 1 base from J, with 13 bases between. This CDR3 is 17 amino acids long. The CDR3 DNA reads as TGCGCCAGCAGCTTGGGCAGGGCACTTTTAACTAATGAAAAACTGTTTTTT. As protein: CASSLGRALLTNEKLFF.

The V gene is TRBV30, the J gene TRBJ2-1; 7 positions match TRBD2. The V gene end was trimmed by 4 bases and the J gene end by 8 bases; junction bases not matched to a gene: 11. CDR1 is GTSNPN and CDR2 is SVGIG in the germline V gene (reference sequence). This CDR3 comprises 14 residues. Written as DNA, the CDR3 is TGTGCCTGGAACCCAGGCGGGAGCAGGTATGAGCAGTTCTTC. Its protein is CAWNPGGSRYEQFF.